The 30 T cell receptor beta chains given below trace back to one sample, sequenced in a study of cytotoxic CD8 clonotypes in ibrutinib-treated CLL. Only in-frame clones appear in the TCRdb table, and some are missing; sequencing was by immunoSEQ multiplex PCR. This repertoire shows 270,000 or so clones, roughly 76% found once; its top ten account for about 5.7%. Sequencing used PBMCs, obtained at disease progression, from a patient treated with ibrutinib. Receptors were obtained from a human donor with chronic lymphocytic leukemia.

In nucleotides, the CDR3 is TGTGCCAGCAGCTTGAATTGGGTCTACGAGCAGTACTTC. It codes for CASSLNWVYEQYF. V and J are TRBV5-8 and TRBJ2-7; D is undetermined. Germline CDR1 is SGHTS and CDR2 is YDEGEE. Trimming took off 1 base at V and 3 bases at J, with 8 bases between the two ends. The CDR3 length is 13 residues. Based on the CDR3 plus reference TRBV5-8 and TRBJ2-7, the full variable domain is EAGVTQSPTHLIKTRGQQATLRCSPISGHTSVYWYQQALGLGLQFLLWYDEGEERNRGNFPPRFSGRQFPNYSSELNVNALELEDSALYLCASSLNWVYEQYFGPGTRLTVT.

This clone has just a few counts. The CDR3 spells CASWMAGAASRTQYF. In DNA, the CDR3 is TGTGCCAGCTGGATGGCAGGGGCGGCGAGCCGGACCCAGTACTTC. V usage is TRBV6-1 and J usage is TRBJ2-5; D perhaps matches TRBD1 (6 bases). Germline CDR1 reads MNHNS; CDR2 reads SASEGT. The CDR3 consists of 15 residues. V was clipped by 8 bases and J by 7 bases, with 23 bases between them.

The chain uses TRBV6-1 and TRBJ1-5, with TRBD1 as a possible D gene (5 bases). The CDR3 consists of 14 residues. Germline V gene data show CDR1 as MNHNS and CDR2 as SASEGT. Trimming cost V 10 bases and J 7 bases, with 20 bases left between them. The DNA of the CDR3 is TGTGCCACCGCCAGGGCAGGGAACAACCAGCCCCAGCATTTT. Translated: CATARAGNNQPQHF.

The J gene is TRBJ1-3, the V gene TRBV5-1; 7 bases match TRBD1. The CDR3 totals 17 residues. Germline lookup yields CDR1 SGHRS and CDR2 YFSETQ. V lost 4 bases, J lost 0 bases, and 10 bases stayed unmatched. CDR3 protein: CASSRRDSGSSGNTIYF. The CDR3 DNA reads TGCGCCAGCAGCAGGAGGGACAGCGGGTCCTCTGGAAACACCATATATTTT.

The V call is TRBV4-1, the J call TRBJ2-2; D perhaps matches TRBD2 (6 bases). The germline gives CDR1 MGHRA, CDR2 YSYEKL. With 1 base removed from V and 5 bases from J, the gap between germline ends came to 14 bases. This CDR3 is built from 16 residues. CDR3 amino acids: CASSQAGVRRTGELFF. In DNA, the CDR3 is TGCGCCAGCAGCCAAGCGGGGGTCCGAAGGACCGGGGAGCTGTTTTTT.

This clone came up a few times. The chain joins TRBV7-9 to TRBJ1-5; the D gene is possibly TRBD1 (6 bases). Germline V CDR1 and CDR2: SEHNR, FQNEAQ (reference sequence). The CDR3 totals 13 residues. The V gene lost 6 bases and the J gene lost 3 bases, with 9 bases spanning the gap. The CDR3 is CASSTGFNQPQHF. The CDR3 coding sequence is TGTGCCAGCAGTACAGGGTTCAATCAGCCCCAGCATTTT.

This clone has just a few counts. The V gene is TRBV18, the J gene TRBJ2-7; D call uncertain. Trimming shortened V by 3 bases and J by 3 bases, and 12 bases separated the two germline ends. The CDR3 covers 14 residues. Germline V gene lookup returns CDR1 KGHSH and CDR2 LQKENI. The CDR3 coding sequence is TGTGCCAGCTCACCCCCCGCGCGGAACTACGAGCAGTACTTC. This translates into CASSPPARNYEQYF.

V is TRBV7-9 and J is TRBJ2-6; 8 bases fit TRBD2. V trimming: 2 bases; J trimming: 2 bases; junction bases outside the gene matches: 5. The CDR3 is 17 residues long. CDR1 SEHNR and CDR2 FQNEAQ come from the germline V gene (reference sequence). CDR3 nucleotide sequence: TGTGCCAGCAGCTTACGGCCAGCGGGAGCTGGGGCCAACGTCCTGACTTTC. It yields the protein CASSLRPAGAGANVLTF.

V and J are TRBV7-9 and TRBJ1-2; no clear D. The CDR3 has 15 amino acids. V was pared by 5 bases and J by 0 bases, with 13 bases between. Germline V lookup: CDR1 SEHNR, CDR2 FQNEAQ (reference sequence). The CDR3 region has the DNA TGTGCCAGCAGCCGCGTGGACGGGGCTAACTATGGCTACACCTTC. This encodes CASSRVDGANYGYTF. Full variable domain (outside the CDR3, taken from reference TRBV7-9 and TRBJ1-2): DTGVSQNPRHKITKRGQNVTFRCDPISEHNRLYWYRQTLGQGPEFLTYFQNEAQLEKSRLLSDRFSAERPKGSFSTLEIQRTEQGDSAMYLCASSRVDGANYGYTFGSGTRLTVV.

This clone came up a few times. V usage is TRBV9 and J usage is TRBJ2-2; D is possibly TRBD1 or TRBD2 (5 bases each). With 4 bases removed from V and 1 base from J, the gap between germline ends came to 14 bases. CDR3 length: 16 residues. CDR1 is SGDLS and CDR2 is YYNGEE in the germline V gene. The CDR3 DNA sequence: TGTGCCAGCAGCACCCGGGACGCAAAGAACACCGGGGAGCTGTTTTTT. This translates into CASSTRDAKNTGELFF. The entire variable domain, with the rest obtained from reference TRBV9 and TRBJ2-2, is as follows: DSGVTQTPKHLITATGQRVTLRCSPRSGDLSVYWYQQSLDQGLQFLIQYYNGEERAKGNILERFSAQQFPDLHSELNLSSLELGDSALYFCASSTRDAKNTGELFFGEGSRLTVL.

The rearrangement uses TRBV5-6 and TRBJ2-5, with 8 positions matching TRBD1. The ends lost 4 bases at V and 3 bases at J; junction bases unmatched: 5. Germline V CDR1 and CDR2: SGHDT, YYEEEE. There are 14 residues in the CDR3. The chain's CDR3 is CASSGPDREETQYF. The CDR3 DNA sequence: TGTGCCAGCAGCGGGCCGGACAGGGAAGAGACCCAGTACTTC.

This sequence joins TRBV6-5 and TRBJ2-3; either TRBD1 or TRBD2 may fit D (5 bases each). V dropped 11 bases and J dropped 0 bases, with 12 bases sitting between them. Germline V gene data show CDR1 as MNHEY and CDR2 as SVGAGI. CDR3 length equals 13 residues. The CDR3 here is CAVGAASTDTQYF. CDR3 sequence (DNA): TGTGCCGTCGGGGCGGCTAGCACAGATACGCAGTATTTT.

The V and J genes are TRBV7-6 and TRBJ2-1; no firm D call. Germline V lookup: CDR1 SGHVS, CDR2 FNYEAQ. The CDR3 has 15 residues. V lost 5 bases, J lost 8 bases, and 19 bases lay in between. The CDR3 protein is CASSASWAQDHEQFF. In DNA form, the CDR3 reads TGTGCCAGCAGCGCCTCTTGGGCCCAGGACCATGAGCAGTTCTTC.

This clone was seen a few times. The rearrangement links TRBV5-1 to TRBJ2-7; 10 nucleotides agree with TRBD1. The CDR3 extends over 16 amino acids. The J segment lost 4 bases and the V segment lost 6 bases, leaving 13 bases of the junction unmatched. CDR1 is SGHRS and CDR2 is YFSETQ in the germline V gene. The CDR3 loop reads CASTPAAGTGAYEQYF. CDR3 in DNA: TGCGCCAGCACCCCCGCCGCCGGGACAGGGGCTTACGAGCAGTACTTC.

The genes are TRBV11-1 and TRBJ1-3; D gene uncertain. The CDR3 runs 14 residues. V was trimmed by 5 bases and J by 0 bases, leaving 8 bases between them. Germline V gives CDR1 SGHAT, CDR2 FQDESV (reference sequence). As DNA, the CDR3 is TGTGCCAGCAGCCAGGAGTACTCTGGAAACACCATATATTTT. It translates to CASSQEYSGNTIYF. Variable domain in full (rest from reference TRBV11-1 and TRBJ1-3): EAEVAQSPRYKITEKSQAVAFWCDPISGHATLYWYRQILGQGPELLVQFQDESVVDDSQLPKDRFSAERLKGVDSTLKIQPAELGDSAMYLCASSQEYSGNTIYFGEGSWLTVV.

This CDR3 reads CASSLRGSPYEQYF. The CDR3, as DNA: TGTGCCAGCAGTTTACGGGGTTCCCCCTACGAGCAGTACTTC. V and J are TRBV27 and TRBJ2-7; possible D gene TRBD2, 5 bases. The CDR3 is 14 residues long. Per the germline V gene, CDR1 is MNHEY and CDR2 is SMNVEV (reference sequence). V lost 2 bases and J 2 bases, leaving 10 bases between the germline ends.

This rearrangement joins TRBV13 to TRBJ1-2; tentative D call: TRBD1 (6 bases). V was cut by 4 bases and J by 4 bases, with 13 bases left in between. The V gene's germline CDR1 is PRHDT and CDR2 FYEKMQ (reference sequence). The CDR3 runs to 14 residues. The CDR3 here is CASSSRGFVYGYTF. CDR3 bases: TGTGCCAGCAGCTCCAGGGGATTTGTCTATGGCTACACCTTC.

The chain is built from TRBV25-1 and TRBJ1-2; the D gene is possibly TRBD1 (5 bases). V was cut by 3 bases and J by 0 bases, with 11 bases left in between. This CDR3 has 15 residues. Germline V gene data show CDR1 as MGHDK and CDR2 as SYGVNS. CDR3 sequence (DNA): TGTGCCAGCAGTGACGCCGGACATTCTAACTATGGCTACACCTTC. Its translation is CASSDAGHSNYGYTF.

The gene calls are TRBV5-4 and TRBJ2-1; 9 bases map to TRBD2. With V trimmed by 4 bases and J by 8 bases, 7 bases remained unmatched. From germline, CDR1 is SGHNT and CDR2 YYREEE (reference sequence). The CDR3 has 14 amino acids. The CDR3 sequence: CASSRGTSSHEQFF. CDR3 coding DNA: TGTGCCAGCAGCCGCGGGACTAGCTCCCATGAGCAGTTCTTC.

Of note for this clone: At the DNA level, this CDR3 is encoded by other sequences in the same sample as well. The chain uses TRBV5-6 and TRBJ1-2, with D hard to call. The ends were cut back, 5 bases at V and 8 bases at J, with 16 bases in the middle. CDR1 is SGHDT and CDR2 is YYEEEE in the germline V gene. CDR3 length equals 13 residues. For the CDR3, the DNA is TGTGCCAGCAGTCTAGGACGCTTGGGGGGCTACACCTTC. This gives the protein CASSLGRLGGYTF.

This chain joins TRBV15 and TRBJ2-1; no clear D gene. In germline, CDR1 is LNHNV, CDR2 YYDKDF (reference sequence). The length of the CDR3 is 13 residues. Trimming shortened V by 0 bases and J by 5 bases, and 5 bases separated the two germline ends. CDR3 sequence reads: CATSREAHNEQFF. The CDR3 DNA sequence: TGTGCCACCAGCAGAGAAGCACACAATGAGCAGTTCTTC.

The J gene is TRBJ1-5, the V gene TRBV7-2, with TRBD1 identical over 9 bases. The V and J ends lost 8 bases and 0 bases, in that order; junction bases with no gene match: 17. Per germline, CDR1 SGHTA and CDR2 FQGNSA. This CDR3 is built from 19 residues. The CDR3 nucleotides read TGTGCCAGCCAGTTCCTGACGACAGGGGGAAGATATAGCAATCAGCCCCAGCATTTT. Translation: CASQFLTTGGRYSNQPQHF.

This chain connects TRBV4-1 to TRBJ2-7; D could derive from TRBD1 or TRBD2 (8 bases each). The CDR3 length is 19 residues. V lost 0 bases to trimming and J lost 4 bases, with 25 bases between them. Germline V gene lookup returns CDR1 MGHRA and CDR2 YSYEKL. The CDR3 DNA is TGCGCCAGCAGCCAAGATAGACAGGGGATTGCGGGAGGACCTTACGAGCAGTACTTC. Translated, it gives CASSQDRQGIAGGPYEQYF.

V is TRBV29-1 and J is TRBJ2-2; tentative D call: TRBD2 (6 bases). Trimming stripped 2 bases from V and 1 base from J, with 14 bases between. Germline assignment: CDR1 SQVTM and CDR2 ANQGSEA. This CDR3 spans 16 amino acids. CDR3 amino acids: CSVEKTGDKNTGELFF. The CDR3 nucleotides are TGCAGCGTTGAAAAGACGGGAGACAAGAACACCGGGGAGCTGTTTTTT.

This chain uses TRBV11-1 with TRBJ2-1, with 15 bases lining up with TRBD2. Unmatched junction bases numbered 6, after V lost 8 bases and J lost 7 bases. Per germline, CDR1 SGHAT and CDR2 FQDESV (reference sequence). This CDR3 spans 15 amino acids. The CDR3 region has the DNA TGTGCCAGCGACCCCGGGACTAGCGGGGGGAATGAGCAGTTCTTC. Translating it yields CASDPGTSGGNEQFF.

The V and J genes are TRBV2 and TRBJ2-5; possibly TRBD1 or TRBD2 for D (6 bases each). CDR1 is SNHLY and CDR2 is FYNNEI in the germline V gene. V dropped 2 bases and J dropped 3 bases, with 16 bases sitting between them. This CDR3 region has 16 residues. As DNA, the CDR3 is TGTGCCAGCAGTGAAAGGAGGGGGATTGGGGAAGAGACCCAGTACTTC. It encodes CASSERRGIGEETQYF.

The chain combines TRBV4-3 with TRBJ1-2; D perhaps matches TRBD1 (5 bases). The CDR3 is 15 residues long. The germline V gene encodes CDR1 LGHNA and CDR2 YSLEER. V was trimmed by 3 bases and J by 0 bases, leaving 11 bases between them. In DNA form, the CDR3 reads TGCGCCAGCAGCCAGGCCAGGGCCTCTAACTATGGCTACACCTTC. It translates to CASSQARASNYGYTF.

The chain's CDR3 is CASSFWDPQETQYF. CDR3 in DNA: TGTGCCAGCAGCTTTTGGGACCCCCAAGAGACCCAGTACTTC. The chain links TRBV5-6 to TRBJ2-5; TRBD1 or TRBD2 may be the D gene (5 bases each). CDR3 size: 14 residues. The germline CDR1 and CDR2 sequences are SGHDT and YYEEEE. Trimming stripped 2 bases from V and 1 base from J, with 9 bases between.

The chain links TRBV7-3 to TRBJ2-1; D perhaps matches TRBD2 (5 bases). The CDR3 is 13 residues long. CDR1 and CDR2 from the germline V gene are SGHTA and FQGTGA. V was pared by 1 base and J by 4 bases, with 5 bases between. The CDR3 reads CASSLSGYNEQFF. The CDR3, as DNA: TGTGCCAGCAGCTTAAGCGGGTACAATGAGCAGTTCTTC.

This clone was picked up one time. J is TRBJ1-2 and V is TRBV4-1; D is possibly TRBD1 (5 bases). Trimming left V 0 bases short and J 2 bases short, with 16 bases between. The germline V gene encodes CDR1 MGHRA and CDR2 YSYEKL. The CDR3 runs to 17 residues. The CDR3 nucleotides read TGCGCCAGCAGCCAAGAGGGTTCGAGGGGCGCGAACTATGGCTACACCTTC. It encodes CASSQEGSRGANYGYTF.